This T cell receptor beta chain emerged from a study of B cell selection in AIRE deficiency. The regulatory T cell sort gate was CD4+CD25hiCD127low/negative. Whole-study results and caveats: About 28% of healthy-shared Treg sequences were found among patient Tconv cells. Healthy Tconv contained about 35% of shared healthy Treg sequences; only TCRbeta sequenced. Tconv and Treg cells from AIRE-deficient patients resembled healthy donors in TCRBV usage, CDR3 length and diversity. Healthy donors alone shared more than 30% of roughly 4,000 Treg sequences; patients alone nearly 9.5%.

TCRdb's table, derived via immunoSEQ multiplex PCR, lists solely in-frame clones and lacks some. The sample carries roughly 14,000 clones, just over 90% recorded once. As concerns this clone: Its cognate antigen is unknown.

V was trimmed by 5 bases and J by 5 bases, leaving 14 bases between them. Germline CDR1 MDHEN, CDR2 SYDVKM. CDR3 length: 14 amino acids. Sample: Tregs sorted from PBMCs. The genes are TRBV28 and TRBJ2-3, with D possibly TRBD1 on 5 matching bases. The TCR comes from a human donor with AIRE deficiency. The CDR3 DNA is TGTGCCAGCAGTACACTTTCCCAGGGAGATACGCAGTATTTT. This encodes CASSTLSQGDTQYF.